This T cell receptor beta chain was obtained from a study of human T cells and chemical hapten exposure (dated by TCRdb to the early 2020s). For context, the study as a whole: Libraries were pooled for sequencing, and variation in per-sample TCR yields was attributed mainly to small differences in library volumes within the pool. This study followed changes in the peripheral blood TCR repertoire in vivo during primary and secondary sensitization of alopecia patients to the hapten diphenylcyclopropenone (DPC). For every blood RNA sample, sequencing covered both the TCR alpha and TCR beta chains.

V lost 2 bases and J lost 7 bases; the stretch between them is 8 bases long. The germline V gene provides CDR1 SGHTA and CDR2 FQGNSA. From cysteine to phenylalanine, the CDR3 is 12 amino acids long. Only the CDR3 region is kept as DNA, spanning 36 bases read in frame from base 1. On the study overall, not on this receptor specifically: DPC sensitization did not change the number of TCRs with a frequency above 1 in 1000, and there was no evidence of changes in global repertoire structure. After repeated subsampling, the strength of the expansion versus patch-test correlation and the threshold at which it became significant changed.

Unfractionated whole blood was collected in Tempus Blood RNA tubes, and total RNA was extracted from that blood. Roughly 5 healthy volunteers were used as TCR sequencing controls and were bled at day 0, 2 weeks and 6 weeks. Library preparation was by 5' RACE. Sequencing was performed on an Illumina MiSeq. During library preparation, unique molecular identifiers were attached to individual cDNA molecules so that TCRs could be counted in a quantitative, reproducible way. Per the authors' processing: A median of about 89,000 TCRs per sample was observed, with a range of roughly 23,224 to 700,000. V, J and CDR3 annotation of the TCR reads was performed with the Decombinator software suite. To make PS versus PT1 abundance plots, every sample was subsampled to the same number of TCRs (28,000). TCRs were defined as expanded if absent before sensitization and observed at least eight times at the 2-week time point. TCRdb cleaned the public reads at Q25 with fastp, built clones with MiXCR and kept in-frame beta chains. Each record represents a unique CDR3 protein, reported with the most common genes and DNA among its rows. The V and J calls follow TCRdb's processing rather than the paper's. Counted in this sample were around 80,000 distinct CDR3 sequences; 15% to 20% of them appeared once. Around 7% of the sample rests with the top ten.

Worth noting for this clonotype: Its antigen target is currently unknown. Base qualities are not provided; no much larger clone lies one nucleotide away.

The sequence was collected from a female donor in good health. The sequence is built from TRBV7-2 and TRBJ1-2; the D segment cannot be called with confidence. For the CDR3, the sequence is CASSLLKLGYTF. The DNA reads as follows: TGTGCCAGCAGCTTATTAAAACTTGGCTACACCTTC.